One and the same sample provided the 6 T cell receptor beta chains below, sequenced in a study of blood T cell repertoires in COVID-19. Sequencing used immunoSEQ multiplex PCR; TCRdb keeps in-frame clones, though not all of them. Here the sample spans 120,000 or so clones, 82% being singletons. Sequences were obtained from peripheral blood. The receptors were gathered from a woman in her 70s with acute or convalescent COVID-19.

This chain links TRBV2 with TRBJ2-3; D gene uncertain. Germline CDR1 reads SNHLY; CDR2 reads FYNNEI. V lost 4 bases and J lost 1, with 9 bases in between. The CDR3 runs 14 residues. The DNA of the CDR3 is TGTGCCAGCAGTGCTAGGATTGGCACAGATACGCAGTATTTT. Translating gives CASSARIGTDTQYF.

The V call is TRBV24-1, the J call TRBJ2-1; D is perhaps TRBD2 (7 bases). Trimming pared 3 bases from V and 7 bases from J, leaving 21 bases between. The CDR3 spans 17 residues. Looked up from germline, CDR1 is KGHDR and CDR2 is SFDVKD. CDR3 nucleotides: TGTGCCACCAGTGATCCTGCCGGGGGGCCGGGAGGTAATGAGCAGTTCTTC. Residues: CATSDPAGGPGGNEQFF.

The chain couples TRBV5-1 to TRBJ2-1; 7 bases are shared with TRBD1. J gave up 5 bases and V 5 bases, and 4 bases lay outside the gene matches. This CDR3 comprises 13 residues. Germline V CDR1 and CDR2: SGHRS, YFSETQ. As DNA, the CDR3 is TGCGCCAGCAGAGTGGACAGGAACAATGAGCAGTTCTTC. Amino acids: CASRVDRNNEQFF.

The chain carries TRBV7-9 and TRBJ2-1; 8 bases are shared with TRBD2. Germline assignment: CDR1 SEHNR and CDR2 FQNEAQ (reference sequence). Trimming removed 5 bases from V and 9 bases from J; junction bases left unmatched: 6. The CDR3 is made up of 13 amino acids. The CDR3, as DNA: TGTGCCAGCAGCCTGCGGGGGGATGTTGAGCAGTTCTTC. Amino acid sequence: CASSLRGDVEQFF.

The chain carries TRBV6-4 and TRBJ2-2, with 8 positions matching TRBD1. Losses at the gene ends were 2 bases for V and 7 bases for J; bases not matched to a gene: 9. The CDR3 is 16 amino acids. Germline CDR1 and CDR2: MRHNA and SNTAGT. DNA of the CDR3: TGTGCCAGCAGTGACGGACAGGGCGGCCTGGGCGGGGAGCTGTTTTTT. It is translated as CASSDGQGGLGGELFF.

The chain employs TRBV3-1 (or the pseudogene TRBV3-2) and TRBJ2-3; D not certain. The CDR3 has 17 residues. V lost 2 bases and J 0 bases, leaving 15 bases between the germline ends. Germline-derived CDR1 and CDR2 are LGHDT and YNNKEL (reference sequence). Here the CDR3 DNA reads TGTGCCAGCAGCCAATCCCCGTTTTTTTCTAGCACAGATACGCAGTATTTT. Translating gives CASSQSPFFSSTDTQYF.